This T cell receptor (beta chain) came from a study of shared clonotypes between healthy human individuals. Study overall: Each donor's CD8 memory used one plate, CD8 naive two, each CD4 subset three.

Assay used: immunoSEQ multiplex PCR; TCRdb lists only in-frame clones, some missing. Of 760,000 or so clones in the sample, around 96% are singletons; the top ten hold less than 0.25%. The naive CD8 fraction comprised CD45RO-negative cells positively selected for CCR7 and excluded terminally differentiated effector memory CD45RA+ cells. Donors were Caucasian adults residing in Nashville, Tennessee, USA. The V gene's germline CDR1 is GTSNPN and CDR2 SVGIG (reference sequence). Trimming removed 8 bases from V and 1 base from J, with 16 bases in between. This CDR3 has 14 residues. Concerning this clone itself: The antigen is undetermined.

Study-wide findings and caveats: Naive CD4 clonotype sharing across several donors was around 5.5%. Apart from blood, nothing was sampled; tissue repertoires likely differ.

Sequencing input: naive CD8+ T cells sorted from blood. The receptor was isolated from a man under 40 in good health. V is TRBV30 and J is TRBJ2-3; D is undetermined. DNA of the CDR3: TGTGCCGGTCTCGGACGGAAAGGCACAGATACGCAGTATTTT. It yields the protein CAGLGRKGTDTQYF.